This TCR beta chain was profiled in a study of T cell clonotyping in hematopoietic cell transplantation. The CDR3 runs 17 residues. Unmatched junction bases numbered 7, after V lost 6 bases and J lost 0 bases. Germline CDR1 reads SNHLY; CDR2 reads FYNNEI. Assay used: immunoSEQ multiplex PCR; TCRdb lists only in-frame clones, some missing. The sample lists about 15,000 clones; roughly 90% were seen once. The clonotype comes from a man aged 50-60 years in good health. Some clones in this sample may be carry-over from other donors' samples. Sample: peripheral blood mononuclear cells. The chain has TRBV2 and TRBJ1-3; 11 bases match TRBD1. The CDR3, as DNA: TGTGCCAGCAGCCCCGGGACAGGGGGAAGCTCTGGAAACACCATATATTTT. Translated: CASSPGTGGSSGNTIYF.